The 3 T cell receptor beta chains below all came from one sample that was sequenced in a study of shared clonotypes between healthy human individuals. The assay was immunoSEQ multiplex PCR, and TCRdb's table has in-frame clones only and misses some. The table has about 770,000 clones, roughly 72% seen once; the top ten hold approximately 1.8%. Specimen: memory CD4+ T cells sorted from blood. Specified subset: CD45RA-negative fraction. The receptors derive from a woman in her 30s in good health.

Comments on this clone: Different DNA sequences within this sample yield the same CDR3. The rearrangement joins TRBV5-1 to TRBJ2-6, with D uncertain. Trimming stripped 2 bases from V and 0 bases from J, with 6 bases between. This CDR3 has 15 amino acids. The germline V gene encodes CDR1 SGHRS and CDR2 YFSETQ. CDR3 coding DNA: TGCGCCAGCAGCTTCCCAAGCTCTGGGGCCAACGTCCTGACTTTC. Translating it yields CASSFPSSGANVLTF.

V and J are TRBV27 and TRBJ2-2; 15 nucleotides align to TRBD2. V lost 8 bases and J lost 5; bases outside the gene matches: 9. The length of the CDR3 is 17 residues. Germline-derived CDR1 and CDR2 are MNHEY and SMNVEV (reference sequence). The CDR3 bases are TGTGCCAGCGGAGGACTAGCGGGAGGGATAGGAACCGGGGAGCTGTTTTTT. Protein sequence: CASGGLAGGIGTGELFF.

V and J are TRBV7-2 and TRBJ2-1, with 9 nucleotides matching TRBD2. Trimming at V came to 9 bases and at J to 9 bases, leaving 12 bases not matched to a gene. Germline CDR1 is SGHTA and CDR2 is FQGNSA. The CDR3 length is 14 residues. CDR3 sequence: CASNLLAGVSEQFF. CDR3 DNA sequence: TGTGCCAGTAACCTCTTAGCGGGAGTTAGTGAGCAGTTCTTC.